This T cell receptor beta chain derives from a study of cytomegalovirus exposure and HLA in healthy donors. Whole-study context: Membership in the Caucasian-associated ancestry cluster was found for about 80% of nearly 400 genotyped donors.

The CDR3 sequence is 15 residues long. Germline V CDR1 and CDR2: MDHEN, SYDVKM. V was pared by 7 bases and J by 2 bases, with 15 bases between. Points from the study as a whole: Most TCR sequences showed up rarely, but some public TCRs showed up in many donors.

As for this clone: Its antigen is unknown.

The study ran its PCR with 60 Vbeta and 13 Jbeta primers. TCRdb's copy holds only in-frame clones and misses some; the assay was immunoSEQ multiplex PCR. The sample's table shows 130,000 or so clones. This clonotype was obtained from a woman aged 40 to 50 in good health and CMV-seronegative. The J gene is TRBJ1-5, the V gene TRBV28, with a weak D call TRBD1 (5 bases). Sequencing input: PBMCs. This CDR3 reads CASNTGGGGNQPQHF. The CDR3 coding sequence is TGTGCCAGCAATACAGGTGGTGGCGGCAATCAGCCCCAGCATTTT.